The 11 T cell receptor beta chains reported below all come from one sample, sequenced in a study of blood T cell repertoires in COVID-19. Measured with immunoSEQ multiplex PCR; TCRdb has only the in-frame clones, and not every one. The sample carries about 230,000 clones, roughly 91% recorded once. Sequenced material: PBMCs or T cells enriched from blood (not recorded which). The receptors originated from a woman aged 25 to 45 with acute COVID-19.

This chain joins TRBV30 and TRBJ1-6; D gene uncertain. Per the germline V gene, CDR1 is GTSNPN and CDR2 is SVGIG (reference sequence). V dropped 0 bases and J dropped 8 bases, with 14 bases sitting between them. The CDR3 covers 15 residues. The CDR3 DNA sequence: TGTGCCTGGAGTGTACTTTCCGGTATCGATTCACCCCTCCACTTT. Translation gives CAWSVLSGIDSPLHF.

The V gene is TRBV18, the J gene TRBJ2-1; TRBD2 matches at 7 bases. CDR1 is KGHSH, CDR2 LQKENI, per germline. The CDR3 sequence is 15 residues long. V shed 2 bases and J 9 bases; nucleotides not matched to a gene: 10. CDR3 protein: CASSPGAGTNVEQFF. The CDR3 bases are TGTGCCAGCTCACCAGGGGCCGGGACTAACGTTGAGCAGTTCTTC.

The V gene is TRBV9, the J gene TRBJ2-7; 10 bases map to TRBD2. The CDR3 runs to 16 residues. The J segment lost 1 base and the V segment lost 0 bases, leaving 4 bases of the junction unmatched. Germline lookup yields CDR1 SGDLS and CDR2 YYNGEE. The CDR3 loop is CASSVGRAGGSYEQYF. The DNA of the CDR3 is TGTGCCAGCAGCGTAGGCCGAGCGGGGGGGTCCTACGAGCAGTACTTC.

The chain combines TRBV3-1 (or the pseudogene TRBV3-2) with TRBJ1-2; 9 bases map to TRBD1. V lost 4 bases and J lost 7; bases outside the gene matches: 4. Germline CDR1 LGHDT, CDR2 YNNKEL (reference sequence). The CDR3 runs 13 residues. CDR3 region: CASSPNRGLGYTF. The CDR3 DNA reads as TGTGCCAGCAGCCCAAACAGGGGGCTTGGCTACACCTTC.

The genes are TRBV7-9 and TRBJ1-1; unclear D gene. CDR3 length: 14 amino acids. Trimming removed 2 bases from V and 4 bases from J, with 11 bases in between. Germline loops: CDR1 SEHNR, CDR2 FQNEAQ (reference sequence). The CDR3 coding sequence is TGTGCCAGCAGCTTATCCCAGGCGTCCACTGAAGCTTTCTTT. Amino acid sequence: CASSLSQASTEAFF.

The chain combines TRBV3-1 (or the pseudogene TRBV3-2) with TRBJ1-1; D ambiguous. The CDR3 length is 12 residues. The ends were cut back, 4 bases at V and 5 bases at J, with 8 bases in the middle. The germline gives CDR1 LGHDT, CDR2 YNNKEL (reference sequence). CDR3 nucleotides: TGTGCCAGCAGCCGCATCTATACTGAAGCTTTCTTT. This codes for CASSRIYTEAFF.

The chain couples TRBV19 to TRBJ2-1; tentatively, D is TRBD1 (8 bases). CDR3 length: 16 residues. V was cut by 7 bases and J by 6 bases, with 22 bases left in between. CDR1 and CDR2 from the germline V gene are LNHDA and SQIVND (reference sequence). The CDR3 protein is CASISRSDREGNEQFF. For the CDR3, the DNA is TGTGCCAGTATTTCCCGATCGGACAGGGAGGGCAATGAGCAGTTCTTC.

This chain links TRBV7-2 with TRBJ1-2; weak D call: TRBD1 (6 bases). Per germline, CDR1 SGHTA and CDR2 FQGNSA. The CDR3 length is 13 residues. V was clipped by 5 bases and J by 12 bases, with 19 bases between them. This CDR3 is CASSPTGGPGDTF. CDR3 DNA: TGTGCCAGCAGCCCCACGGGGGGGCCTGGAGACACCTTC.

The rearrangement uses TRBV30 and TRBJ1-1; D is ambiguous. Germline V lookup: CDR1 GTSNPN, CDR2 SVGIG (reference sequence). This CDR3 has 10 amino acids. Between the trimmed V and J ends, which lost 3 bases and 11 bases, there was a span of 10 bases. The chain's CDR3 is CAWRVGDAFF. The CDR3 nucleotides read TGTGCCTGGAGGGTCGGGGATGCTTTCTTT.

The gene calls are TRBV29-1 and TRBJ1-1; possible D gene TRBD1, 5 bases. Between the trimmed V and J ends, which lost 8 bases and 3 bases, there was a span of 10 bases. Germline assignment: CDR1 SQVTM and CDR2 ANQGSEA. The CDR3 has 11 residues. In DNA form, the CDR3 reads TGCAGCACCAGGGTGTACACTGAAGCTTTCTTT. Protein sequence: CSTRVYTEAFF.

The chain is built from TRBV4-1 and TRBJ2-1; no definite D call. Germline V gene data show CDR1 as MGHRA and CDR2 as YSYEKL. CDR3 size: 18 residues. Trimming removed 1 base from V and 1 base from J, with 17 bases in between. The CDR3 nucleotides are TGCGCCAGCAGCCAAGTCGACATGGGCTTTTCTTCCTACAATGAGCAGTTCTTC. Residues: CASSQVDMGFSSYNEQFF.